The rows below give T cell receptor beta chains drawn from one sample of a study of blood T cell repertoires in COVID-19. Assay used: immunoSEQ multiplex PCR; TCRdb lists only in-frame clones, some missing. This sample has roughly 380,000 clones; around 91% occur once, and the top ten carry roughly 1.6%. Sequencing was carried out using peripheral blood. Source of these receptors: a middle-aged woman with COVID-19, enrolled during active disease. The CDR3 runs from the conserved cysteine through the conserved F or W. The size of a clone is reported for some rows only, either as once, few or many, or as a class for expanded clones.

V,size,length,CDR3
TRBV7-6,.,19,CASRKGASGGPANTGELFF
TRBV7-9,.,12,CASSSTSLEQYF
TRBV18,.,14,CASSPQGVGYGYTF
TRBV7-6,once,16,CASSLGAGGPVDTQYF
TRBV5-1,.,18,CASSLGLAGGPYTDTQYF
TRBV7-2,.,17,CASSLGRAGSYNSPLHF
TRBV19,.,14,CASSIPDRGHKAFF
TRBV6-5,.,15,CASSYSTGANYGYTF
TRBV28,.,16,CASSFVQGRFTQPQHF
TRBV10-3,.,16,CAINGGLKGNTGELFF
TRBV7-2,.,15,CASSSYISYNSPLHF
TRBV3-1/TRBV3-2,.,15,CASSQGGTGDQPQHF
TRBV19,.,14,CASSPKRGAPEAFF
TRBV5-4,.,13,CASSSPVNYGYTF